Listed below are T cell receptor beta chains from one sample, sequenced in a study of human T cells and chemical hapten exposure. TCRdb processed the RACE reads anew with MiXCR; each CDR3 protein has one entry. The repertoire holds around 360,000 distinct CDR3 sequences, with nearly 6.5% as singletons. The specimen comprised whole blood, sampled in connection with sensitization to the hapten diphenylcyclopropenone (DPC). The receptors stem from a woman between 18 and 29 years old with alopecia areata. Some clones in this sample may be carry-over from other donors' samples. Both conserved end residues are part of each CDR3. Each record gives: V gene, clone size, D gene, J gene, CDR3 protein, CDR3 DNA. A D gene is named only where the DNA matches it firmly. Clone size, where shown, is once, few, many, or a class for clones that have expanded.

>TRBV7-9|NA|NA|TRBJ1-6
CASSLGGGSSYNSPLHF
TGTGCCAGCAGCTTAGGCGGGGGGAGCTCCTATAATTCACCCCTCCACTTT
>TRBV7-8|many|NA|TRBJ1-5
CASSSTYTRINQPQHF
TGTGCCAGCAGCTCAACTTATACACGAATCAATCAGCCCCAGCATTTT
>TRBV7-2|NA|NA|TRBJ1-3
CASSLEQTSGNTIYF
TGTGCCAGCAGCTTAGAACAGACCTCTGGAAACACCATATATTTT
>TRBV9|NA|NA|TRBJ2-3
CASSAHQGSTDTQYF
TGTGCCAGCAGCGCCCACCAAGGGAGCACAGATACGCAGTATTTT
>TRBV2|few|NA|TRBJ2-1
CASTEPRIPYNEQFF
TGTGCCAGCACCGAGCCTCGAATCCCTTACAATGAGCAGTTCTTC
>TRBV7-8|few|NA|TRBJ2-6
CASSLVPDSGANVLTF
TGTGCCAGCAGCTTAGTCCCCGACTCTGGGGCCAACGTCCTGACTTTC
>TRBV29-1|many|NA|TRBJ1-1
CSVPGDNLNTEAFF
TGCAGCGTTCCTGGGGACAACTTGAACACTGAAGCTTTCTTT
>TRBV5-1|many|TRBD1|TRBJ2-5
CASSSTGSQETQYF
TGCGCCAGCAGCTCGACAGGGTCCCAAGAGACCCAGTACTTC
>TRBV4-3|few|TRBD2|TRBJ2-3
CASSQDGVAGGLSTDTQYF
TGCGCCAGCAGCCAAGATGGGGTAGCGGGGGGTTTGAGCACAGATACGCAGTATTTT
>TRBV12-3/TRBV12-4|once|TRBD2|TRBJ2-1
CASSPGLAGGTGQFF
TGTGCCAGCAGTCCGGGGCTAGCGGGGGGGACTGGGCAGTTCTTC
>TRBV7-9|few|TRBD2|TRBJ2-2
CASSPGLAGLNTGELFF
TGTGCCAGCAGCCCAGGACTAGCGGGGCTCAACACCGGGGAGCTGTTTTTT
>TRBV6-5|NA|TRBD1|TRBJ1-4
CASSYRGQRNEKLFF
TGTGCCAGCAGTTACCGGGGACAGAGAAATGAAAAACTGTTTTTT
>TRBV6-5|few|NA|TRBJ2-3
CASRSPGVDTQYF
TGTGCCAGCAGATCCCCAGGGGTAGATACGCAGTATTTT
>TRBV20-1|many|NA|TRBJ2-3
CSAIRGPGTDTQYF
TGCAGTGCTATACGGGGGCCGGGCACAGATACGCAGTATTTT
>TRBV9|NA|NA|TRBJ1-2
CASSVDHKGISNYGYTF
TGTGCCAGCAGCGTAGATCATAAGGGTATCTCTAACTATGGCTACACCTTC
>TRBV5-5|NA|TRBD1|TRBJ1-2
CASSLSPGTGGYGYTF
TGTGCCAGCAGCTTGTCTCCCGGGACAGGGGGCTATGGCTACACCTTC
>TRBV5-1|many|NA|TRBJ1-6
CASSLEPALHSPLHF
TGCGCCAGCAGCTTGGAACCAGCCCTTCATTCACCCCTCCACTTT
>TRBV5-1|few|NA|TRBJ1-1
CASSMPTHRVRWGTEAFF
TGCGCCAGCAGCATGCCTACCCACAGGGTCCGGTGGGGCACTGAAGCTTTCTTT
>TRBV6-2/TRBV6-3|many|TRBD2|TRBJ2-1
CASSSRTSGNYNEQFF
TGTGCCAGCAGTTCCCGGACTAGCGGGAATTACAATGAGCAGTTCTTC
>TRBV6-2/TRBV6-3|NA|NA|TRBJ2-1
CASTPGPLYNEQFF
TGTGCCAGCACCCCGGGACCCTTATACAATGAGCAGTTCTTC
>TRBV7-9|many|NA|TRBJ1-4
CASSLAAAAPTNEKLFF
TGTGCCAGCAGCTTAGCGGCGGCAGCCCCAACTAATGAAAAACTGTTTTTT
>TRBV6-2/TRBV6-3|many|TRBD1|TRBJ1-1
CASSYSGTDLNTEAFF
TGTGCCAGCAGTTACTCAGGGACAGATCTGAACACTGAAGCTTTCTTT
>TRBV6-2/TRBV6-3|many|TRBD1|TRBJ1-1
CASRTRGGGLNTEAFF
TGTGCCAGCAGAACGAGAGGGGGCGGTTTGAACACTGAAGCTTTCTTT
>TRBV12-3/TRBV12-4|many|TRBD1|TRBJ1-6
CASRTGTNSPLHF
TGTGCCAGCCGGACAGGCACAAATTCACCCCTCCACTTT
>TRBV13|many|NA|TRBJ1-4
CASSRRDTLEKLFF
TGTGCCAGCAGCCGACGGGATACCTTGGAAAAACTGTTTTTT